What follows is one T cell receptor beta chain and its context. Its antigen is unidentified. RNA transcripts yielded amplified TCR beta CDR3 regions. A first-round RT-PCR of the TCR CDR3 used the HTBI primer set. TCRdb independently ran MiXCR on the multiplex PCR reads; one entry per CDR3 protein. This sample has about 600,000 distinct CDR3 sequences, with approximately 15% found just once. This sample was included in a study of T cells in Graves' hyperthyroidism and ophthalmopathy. The study left out patients who had uncontrolled infection, other autoimmune disease, pregnancy or lactation. An approximately 10 ml volume of fresh peripheral blood provided the PBMCs. The study's findings and limits: Within blood appeared most thyroid clonotypes that had expanded above 0.001.

The V end was cut by 0 bases, the J end by 3 bases, with 9 bases between. The length of the CDR3 is 15 residues. The gene calls are TRBV12-3 or TRBV12-4 and TRBJ2-1, with D tentatively TRBD2 (6 bases). The sequencing input was blood. The TCR comes from a woman aged 40 to 55 with Graves' ophthalmopathy. CDR3 sequence (DNA): TGTGCCAGCAGTTTAGCGTGGGGGGTCTACAATGAGCAGTTCTTC. Residues: CASSLAWGVYNEQFF.